These T cell receptor beta chains were read from a single sample in a study of blood T cell repertoires in COVID-19. Clones were sequenced by immunoSEQ multiplex PCR, and TCRdb holds only the in-frame ones, with some missing. This sample has some 340,000 clones, with around 83% found just once. The sample was PBMCs or T cells enriched from blood (not recorded which). The receptors come from a woman in her 50s who had recovered from COVID-19. The CDR3 runs from the conserved cysteine through the conserved F or W. Fields, in order: J gene, D gene, clone size, V gene, CDR3 protein, CDR3 DNA. A D gene is named only where the DNA matches it firmly. Not every row has a clone size; where given, it reads once, few, many or a size class.

J: TRBJ2-5; D: -; size: -; V: TRBV1; CDR3: CTSSPPPGLAGQETQYF; DNA: TGCACCAGCAGCCCTCCCCCGGGACTAGCGGGGCAAGAGACCCAGTACTTC
J: TRBJ1-2; D: TRBD1; size: -; V: TRBV7-9; CDR3: CASSTGQGYGYTF; DNA: TGTGCCAGCAGCACGGGACAGGGCTATGGCTACACCTTC
J: TRBJ2-7; D: TRBD2; size: -; V: TRBV5-1; CDR3: CASSLVASGAYEQYF; DNA: TGCGCCAGCAGCTTGGTGGCTAGCGGGGCGTACGAGCAGTACTTC
J: TRBJ1-1; D: -; size: once; V: TRBV7-8; CDR3: CASSSGSVVAFF; DNA: TGTGCCAGCAGCTCAGGGTCTGTGGTGGCTTTCTTT
J: TRBJ2-3; D: -; size: -; V: TRBV5-6; CDR3: CASSQTPGSSTDTQYF; DNA: TGTGCCAGCAGTCAGACACCGGGGTCTAGCACAGATACGCAGTATTTT
J: TRBJ1-2; D: -; size: -; V: TRBV5-1; CDR3: CASSLAATQAYGYTF; DNA: TGCGCCAGCAGCTTGGCGGCTACTCAGGCCTATGGCTACACCTTC
J: TRBJ2-7; D: TRBD1; size: -; V: TRBV11-2; CDR3: CASSNRQGLTTYEQYF; DNA: TGTGCCAGCAGCAATCGACAGGGCCTAACAACCTACGAGCAGTACTTC
J: TRBJ1-6; D: TRBD1; size: -; V: TRBV28; CDR3: CASSPQGQGPLHF; DNA: TGTGCCAGCAGTCCACAGGGGCAGGGACCCCTCCACTTT
J: TRBJ2-2; D: TRBD2; size: -; V: TRBV2; CDR3: CASSVVQREGGGELFF; DNA: TGTGCCAGCAGTGTAGTCCAGCGGGAGGGCGGAGGGGAGCTGTTTTTT
J: TRBJ1-1; D: -; size: -; V: TRBV2; CDR3: CASSEEGRRNTEAFF; DNA: TGTGCCAGCAGTGAAGAGGGGAGGCGGAACACTGAAGCTTTCTTT
J: TRBJ2-7; D: TRBD1; size: -; V: TRBV2; CDR3: CASSQGDRGREQYF; DNA: TGTGCCAGCAGCCAGGGGGACAGGGGGCGCGAGCAGTACTTC
J: TRBJ1-6; D: -; size: once; V: TRBV19; CDR3: CASSSRELRSNSPLHF; DNA: TGTGCCAGTAGTTCTCGGGAATTACGGAGTAATTCACCCCTCCACTTT
J: TRBJ1-4; D: -; size: -; V: TRBV9; CDR3: CASSVESTGEKLFF; DNA: TGTGCCAGCAGCGTAGAGTCGACGGGTGAAAAACTGTTTTTT
J: TRBJ1-2; D: -; size: once; V: TRBV30; CDR3: CAWTLGGGSNYGYTF; DNA: TGTGCCTGGACCCTGGGGGGGGGTTCTAACTATGGCTACACCTTC
J: TRBJ1-2; D: -; size: -; V: TRBV3-1/TRBV3-2; CDR3: CASSQVSGAGVLF; DNA: TGTGCCAGCAGCCAAGTTTCTGGAGCTGGTGTCCTCTTC
J: TRBJ2-6; D: -; size: -; V: TRBV5-4; CDR3: CASSRYSYTGANVLTF; DNA: TGTGCCAGCAGCCGATACAGTTACACTGGGGCCAACGTCCTGACTTTC
J: TRBJ2-2; D: -; size: -; V: TRBV18; CDR3: CASSPLREAGELFF; DNA: TGTGCCAGCTCACCTCTCAGGGAAGCCGGGGAGCTGTTTTTT
J: TRBJ1-4; D: -; size: -; V: TRBV19; CDR3: CASSTVRLQGRNEKLFF; DNA: TGTGCCAGTAGTACGGTTCGTTTACAGGGACGGAATGAAAAACTGTTTTTT
J: TRBJ2-6; D: TRBD1; size: -; V: TRBV7-9; CDR3: CASTVDRGFSGANVLTF; DNA: TGTGCCAGCACCGTGGACAGGGGATTCTCTGGGGCCAACGTCCTGACTTTC
J: TRBJ1-2; D: -; size: -; V: TRBV19; CDR3: CATKEDYGYTF; DNA: TGTGCCACCAAGGAGGATTATGGCTACACCTTC
J: TRBJ1-1; D: -; size: -; V: TRBV11-2; CDR3: CASSLLPGQNTEAFF; DNA: TGTGCCAGCAGCTTACTACCAGGGCAGAACACTGAAGCTTTCTTT
J: TRBJ2-1; D: -; size: -; V: TRBV7-2; CDR3: CASSLAASGAYNEQFF; DNA: TGTGCCAGCAGCTTAGCGGCCTCGGGGGCCTACAATGAGCAGTTCTTC
J: TRBJ2-1; D: TRBD2; size: once; V: TRBV7-9; CDR3: CASSPPGLAARSEQFF; DNA: TGTGCCAGCAGCCCTCCGGGACTAGCGGCCCGATCAGAGCAGTTCTTC
J: TRBJ1-2; D: TRBD1; size: -; V: TRBV5-1; CDR3: CASRPGGTGDKGYTF; DNA: TGCGCCAGCCGCCCCGGGGGGACAGGGGATAAGGGCTACACCTTC
J: TRBJ2-1; D: TRBD2; size: -; V: TRBV5-5; CDR3: CASSFRPSGTGNEQFF; DNA: TGTGCCAGCAGCTTTCGGCCTAGCGGGACTGGTAATGAGCAGTTCTTC
J: TRBJ1-2; D: -; size: -; V: TRBV5-1; CDR3: CASSLGSARGYGYTF; DNA: TGCGCCAGCAGCTTGGGGTCGGCCCGCGGTTATGGCTACACCTTC
J: TRBJ1-3; D: -; size: -; V: TRBV5-6; CDR3: CASSLGTHGNTIYF; DNA: TGTGCCAGCAGCTTGGGCACACACGGAAACACCATATATTTT
J: TRBJ1-2; D: -; size: -; V: TRBV18; CDR3: CASSPLEQTLNYGYTF; DNA: TGTGCCAGCTCACCACTGGAACAGACCCTTAACTATGGCTACACCTTC
J: TRBJ2-1; D: -; size: -; V: TRBV7-2; CDR3: CASSLVEGRNEQFF; DNA: TGTGCCAGCAGCTTAGTGGAGGGACGCAATGAGCAGTTCTTC
J: TRBJ1-2; D: -; size: -; V: TRBV2; CDR3: CASSAQAEGLGYTF; DNA: TGTGCCAGCAGCGCCCAGGCGGAGGGTTTGGGCTACACCTTC
J: TRBJ2-1; D: -; size: -; V: TRBV11-3; CDR3: CASSSPGDSYNEQFF; DNA: TGTGCCAGCAGCTCTCCGGGAGACTCCTACAATGAGCAGTTCTTC
J: TRBJ2-3; D: -; size: -; V: TRBV9; CDR3: CASSQGQTTTSTDTQYF; DNA: TGTGCCAGCAGCCAAGGACAGACAACCACTAGCACAGATACGCAGTATTTT
J: TRBJ2-3; D: TRBD2; size: -; V: TRBV11-2; CDR3: CASSLAGGRDTQYF; DNA: TGTGCCAGCAGCTTAGCGGGGGGGCGGGATACGCAGTATTTT
J: TRBJ2-7; D: -; size: once; V: TRBV7-2; CDR3: CASSLLTDSYEQYF; DNA: TGTGCCAGCAGCTTATTGACAGACTCCTACGAGCAGTACTTC
J: TRBJ1-5; D: -; size: -; V: TRBV2; CDR3: CASSGAAFRGGQPQHF; DNA: TGTGCCAGCAGTGGTGCCGCCTTTAGGGGCGGTCAGCCCCAGCATTTT
J: TRBJ2-7; D: TRBD1; size: -; V: TRBV19; CDR3: CASSEQGSWYEQYF; DNA: TGTGCCAGTAGTGAACAGGGGAGTTGGTACGAGCAGTACTTC
J: TRBJ2-7; D: TRBD2; size: -; V: TRBV7-2; CDR3: CASSLREGLAGIFSEQYF; DNA: TGTGCCAGCAGCTTAAGGGAGGGACTAGCGGGGATATTCTCCGAGCAGTACTTC
J: TRBJ1-4; D: -; size: -; V: TRBV30; CDR3: CAGAPQREKLFF; DNA: TGTGCCGGGGCACCTCAGCGGGAAAAACTGTTTTTT
J: TRBJ1-4; D: -; size: -; V: TRBV2; CDR3: CASFAPEGRGGEKLFF; DNA: TGTGCCAGCTTCGCCCCCGAGGGGAGGGGCGGTGAAAAACTGTTTTTT
J: TRBJ2-7; D: TRBD1; size: -; V: TRBV4-1; CDR3: CASSPPGQGAAEYF; DNA: TGCGCCAGCAGCCCCCCGGGACAGGGGGCCGCGGAGTACTTC
J: TRBJ1-5; D: -; size: -; V: TRBV19; CDR3: CASSLTRYRVNQPQHF; DNA: TGTGCCAGTAGCTTAACCCGTTACAGGGTCAATCAGCCCCAGCATTTT
J: TRBJ1-2; D: -; size: -; V: TRBV6-5; CDR3: CASSSAGYGYTF; DNA: TGTGCCAGCAGTTCGGCCGGGTATGGCTACACCTTC
J: TRBJ1-3; D: -; size: -; V: TRBV2; CDR3: CASSVGGGGNTIYF; DNA: TGTGCCAGCAGTGTGGGGGGAGGTGGAAACACCATATATTTT
J: TRBJ1-1; D: -; size: -; V: TRBV13; CDR3: CASRREGTEAFF; DNA: TGTGCCAGCAGGCGTGAGGGCACTGAAGCTTTCTTT
J: TRBJ1-6; D: TRBD1; size: -; V: TRBV27; CDR3: CASSFDRGNNSPLHF; DNA: TGTGCCAGCAGTTTCGACAGGGGGAATAATTCACCCCTCCACTTT
J: TRBJ1-2; D: -; size: -; V: TRBV6-2/TRBV6-3; CDR3: CASSHQTGNNYGYTF; DNA: TGTGCCAGCAGTCACCAAACGGGGAATAACTATGGCTACACCTTC
J: TRBJ1-1; D: -; size: -; V: TRBV9; CDR3: CASSVVGGSEAFF; DNA: TGTGCCAGCAGCGTAGTTGGGGGCAGTGAAGCTTTCTTT
J: TRBJ1-2; D: -; size: -; V: TRBV27; CDR3: CASSYLSGSGYTF; DNA: TGTGCCAGCAGTTACTTGTCCGGGAGTGGCTACACCTTC
J: TRBJ2-2; D: TRBD1; size: -; V: TRBV7-9; CDR3: CASSFRTGGATGELFF; DNA: TGTGCCAGCAGCTTCCGGACAGGGGGCGCAACCGGGGAGCTGTTTTTT
J: TRBJ2-7; D: -; size: -; V: TRBV4-3; CDR3: CASSQDGGSVDEQYF; DNA: TGCGCCAGCAGCCAAGATGGGGGCTCCGTCGACGAGCAGTACTTC
J: TRBJ2-5; D: TRBD2; size: -; V: TRBV7-9; CDR3: CASSLRVGRAQETQYF; DNA: TGTGCCAGCAGCCTCCGAGTTGGGAGGGCCCAAGAGACCCAGTACTTC
J: TRBJ1-1; D: -; size: -; V: TRBV4-2; CDR3: CASSRERQAFF; DNA: TGTGCCAGCAGCCGGGAGAGGCAGGCTTTCTTT
J: TRBJ2-7; D: -; size: -; V: TRBV9; CDR3: CASSVSAGISYEQYF; DNA: TGTGCCAGCAGCGTTTCGGCAGGGATATCCTACGAGCAGTACTTC
J: TRBJ2-1; D: -; size: -; V: TRBV18; CDR3: CASSPISAYNEQFF; DNA: TGTGCCAGCTCACCAATCAGTGCCTACAATGAGCAGTTCTTC